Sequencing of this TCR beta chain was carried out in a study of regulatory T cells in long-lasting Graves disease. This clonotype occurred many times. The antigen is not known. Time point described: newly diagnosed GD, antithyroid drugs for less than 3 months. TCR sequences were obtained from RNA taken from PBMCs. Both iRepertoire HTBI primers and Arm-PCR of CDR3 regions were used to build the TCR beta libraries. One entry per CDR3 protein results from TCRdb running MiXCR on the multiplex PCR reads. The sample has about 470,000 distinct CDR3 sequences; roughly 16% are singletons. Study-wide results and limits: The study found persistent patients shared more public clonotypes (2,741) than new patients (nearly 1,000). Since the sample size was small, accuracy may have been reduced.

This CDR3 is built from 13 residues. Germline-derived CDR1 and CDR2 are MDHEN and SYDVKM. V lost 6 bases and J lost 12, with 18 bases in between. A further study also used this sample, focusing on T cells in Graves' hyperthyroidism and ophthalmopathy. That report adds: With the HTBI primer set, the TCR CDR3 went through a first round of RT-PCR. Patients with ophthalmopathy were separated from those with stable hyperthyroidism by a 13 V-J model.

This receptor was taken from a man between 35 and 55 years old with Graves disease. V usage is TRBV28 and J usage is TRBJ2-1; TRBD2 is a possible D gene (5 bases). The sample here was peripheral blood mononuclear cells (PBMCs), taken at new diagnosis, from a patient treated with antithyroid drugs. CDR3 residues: CASSYINSGGQFF. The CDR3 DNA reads TGTGCCAGCAGCTACATAAACAGTGGAGGGCAGTTCTTC.